This T cell receptor beta chain comes out of a study of response to subunit inactivated influenza vaccine. Study-level findings and limits: Each seasonal influenza vaccination, the authors suggested, recruits few new T cells.

CDR3 length equals 16 residues. On this clonotype: Antigen specificity is unknown.

Each CDR3 protein gets one entry after TCRdb re-called the RT-PCR reads with MiXCR. The table shows 150,000 to 200,000 distinct CDR3 sequences, with about 11% occurring only once. This chain uses TRBV12-2 with TRBJ2-1; the D call TRBD2 from the table was never checked on the DNA. TRBV12-2 is labeled a pseudogene. Sequencing was performed on non-naive T cells sorted from PBMCs, taken 45 days after vaccination. This sequence originates from a man aged 45-60 years who received an inactivated influenza vaccine. The chain's CDR3 is CASRLGGLERRNEQFF. CDR3 bases: TGTGCAAGTCGCTTAGGGGGACTAGAGAGGAGGAATGAGCAGTTCTTC.